Listed here are 8 T cell receptor beta chains from one sample, sequenced in a study of cytomegalovirus exposure and HLA in healthy donors. PCR was performed using 60 Vbeta and 13 Jbeta primers. This table comes from immunoSEQ multiplex PCR, and its TCRdb copy is limited to in-frame clones, with some not included. The data contain approximately 150,000 clones, about 75% of them singletons. Sequencing used PBMCs. These receptors came from a man in his late teens or twenties in good health and CMV-seropositive.

The chain has TRBV6-4 and TRBJ1-3; TRBD1 might be the D (5 bases). This CDR3 is built from 14 residues. V was shortened by 6 bases and J by 0 bases, with 9 bases between the two germline ends. The V gene's germline CDR1 is MRHNA and CDR2 SNTAGT. The CDR3: CASRTTDSGNTIYF. The CDR3 nucleotides are TGTGCCAGCAGAACGACAGACTCTGGAAACACCATATATTTT.

This chain joins TRBV5-5 and TRBJ2-7; 7 nucleotides agree with TRBD1. The CDR3 covers 17 residues. Germline trimming cut 4 bases from V and 3 bases from J; bases unmatched to any gene: 16. Germline CDR1 is SGHKS and CDR2 is YYEKEE (reference sequence). CDR3 in amino acids: CASSLLRATGMFYEQYF. For the CDR3, the DNA is TGTGCCAGCAGCCTCCTTAGAGCGACAGGGATGTTCTACGAGCAGTACTTC.

This clone was observed a handful of times. V and J are TRBV29-1 and TRBJ2-7; the match to TRBD1 covers 11 bases. Germline values: CDR1 SQVTM, CDR2 ANQGSEA. The length of the CDR3 is 14 residues. Trimming took 5 bases from V and 5 from J; bases not matched to a gene: 8. CDR3 in DNA: TGCAGCGTTACAACCGGGACAGGGGGGGACGAGCAGTACTTC. It is translated as CSVTTGTGGDEQYF.

The V and J genes are TRBV2 and TRBJ2-5, with TRBD2 matching over 7 bases. The V segment lost 6 bases and the J segment 0 bases; nucleotides outside the gene matches: 7. This CDR3 region has 15 residues. CDR1 is SNHLY, CDR2 FYNNEI, per germline. This chain's CDR3 is CASSSTLADQETQYF. The CDR3 DNA sequence: TGTGCCAGCAGCTCCACCCTAGCGGACCAAGAGACCCAGTACTTC.

This sequence joins TRBV7-9 and TRBJ2-7, with TRBD2 as a possible D gene (6 bases). There are 13 residues in the CDR3. The germline V gene encodes CDR1 SEHNR and CDR2 FQNEAQ (reference sequence). Trimming removed 3 bases from V and 4 bases from J, with 10 bases in between. CDR3 residues: CASSLTSSYEQYF. The CDR3 DNA reads TGTGCCAGCAGCTTGACTAGTTCTTACGAGCAGTACTTC.

The chain has TRBV5-1 and TRBJ2-1; D not resolved. The germline V and J ends were trimmed by 0 bases and 12 bases, with 10 bases remaining between them. The V gene's germline CDR1 is SGHRS and CDR2 YFSETQ. This CDR3 contains 12 residues. In nucleotides, the CDR3 is TGCGCCAGCAGCTTGGGGGCTGCAGGGCAGTTCTTC. Translating gives CASSLGAAGQFF.

This clone was seen only once. The rearrangement uses TRBV27 and TRBJ1-1, with D possibly matching TRBD1 (5 bases). V was clipped by 3 bases and J by 1 base, with 9 bases between them. The CDR3 contains 14 residues. The germline gives CDR1 MNHEY, CDR2 SMNVEV (reference sequence). The CDR3: CASSLAGKNTEAFF. In DNA, the CDR3 is TGTGCCAGCAGTTTGGCAGGGAAGAACACTGAAGCTTTCTTT.

The rearrangement joins TRBV25-1 to TRBJ1-5; 9 bases fit TRBD1. V shed 3 bases and J 2 bases; nucleotides not matched to a gene: 8. The CDR3 length is 17 residues. CDR1 and CDR2 from the germline V gene are MGHDK and SYGVNS. CDR3 residues: CASSEKGQGLGNQPQHF. The CDR3 DNA is TGTGCCAGCAGTGAGAAGGGACAGGGACTTGGCAATCAGCCCCAGCATTTT.